The clone carrying this TCR beta chain has only a few counts. As yet, its antigen is unknown. The sample originates from a study of identical twins. Study-wide results and limits: Twin-shared out-of-frame alpha sequences were enriched for low generation probability.

Germline loops: CDR1 LNHNV, CDR2 YYDKDF (reference sequence). This CDR3 is built from 14 residues. Trimming cost V 3 bases and J 7 bases; bases outside gene matches: 6. Template switching created a universal primer site, and the cDNA included unique molecular identifiers. TCRdb re-called the 5' RACE reads with MiXCR, one entry per CDR3 protein. The data contain hundreds of thousands of distinct CDR3 sequences, 10% to 15% of them seen just once; the ten biggest clones take up around 1.5%. These same data were also listed under a study on yellow fever vaccine responses in identical twins.

Sequences were obtained from PBMCs. The V gene is TRBV15, the J gene TRBJ2-1, with 7 nucleotides matching TRBD2. The sequence came from a woman aged 18-29 years in good health. The CDR3 coding sequence is TGTGCCACCAGCAGCCAGGCGGGGGATAATGAGCAGTTCTTC. Translated, it gives CATSSQAGDNEQFF.